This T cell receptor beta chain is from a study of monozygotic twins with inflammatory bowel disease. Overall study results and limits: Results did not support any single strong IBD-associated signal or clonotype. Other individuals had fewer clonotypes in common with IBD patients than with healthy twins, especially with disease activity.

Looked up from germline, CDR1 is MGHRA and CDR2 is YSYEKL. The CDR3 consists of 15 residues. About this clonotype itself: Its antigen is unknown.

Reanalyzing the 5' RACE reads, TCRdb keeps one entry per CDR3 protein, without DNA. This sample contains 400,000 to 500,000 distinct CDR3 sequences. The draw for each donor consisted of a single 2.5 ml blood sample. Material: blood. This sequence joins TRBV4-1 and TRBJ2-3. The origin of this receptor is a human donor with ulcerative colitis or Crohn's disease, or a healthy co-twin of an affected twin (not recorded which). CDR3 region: CASSQDYHSTDTQYF.